Sequencing of this T cell receptor (beta chain) was carried out in a study of T cell responses to AZD1222 COVID-19 vaccine (dated by TCRdb to the early 2020s). Background for the entire study: A total of 233 trial participants underwent TCR sequencing, of whom under 220 had received two doses of AZD1222 and roughly 26 had received two doses of the MenACWY control vaccine. Trial participants were enrolled by age into 18-55, 56-69 and 70-plus year subgroups, with approximately 160, 26 and 62 TCR-sequenced participants respectively. The paper's findings and limits, for the study overall: In the small 56-69-year group, the increase in depth fell short of significance, most likely because of low power. CD4 TCRs associated with the vaccine covered the entire spike protein, and the dominant responses were in regions 160-218 and 743-854. Epitopes outside the regions mutated in the B.1.351 and B.1.1.7 variants were reportedly recognized by nearly half of the unique spike-specific TCRs. Participants were mostly white British, with more females than males. The authors suggested clonal diversity may have been underestimated. A significant rise in spike-specific TCR breadth and depth was observed after two AZD1222 doses relative to day 0 and relative to MenACWY recipients. Because no day 14 peak-response samples were available, repertoires were characterized only after the peak T cell response. Only five to seven AZD1222 recipients were SARS-CoV-2 seropositive at baseline, limiting conclusions about previously exposed vaccinees.

Sample time point, as interpreted from the label and publication: about 28 days (+/-7) after the second vaccine dose. Because spike-specific TCR depth and breadth did not differ between the two schedules, AZD1222 recipients who got a second dose at roughly 4 weeks were pooled with those who got a second dose at roughly 12 weeks. The vaccinee samples were drawn from two UK trials, COV001 and COV002, one of which was a single-blind randomized controlled phase 2/3 trial testing AZD1222 (ChAdOx1 nCoV-19) in healthy adults. Trial participant PBMC samples were collected at day 0 and day 28 after the second dose for TCRbeta chain sequencing. The CDR3 regions of human TCRbeta chains were analyzed by immunosequencing. In the original analysis: TCRs in the repertoires were compared against a reference library of SARS-CoV-2-specific TCRs that had been generated with the MIRA antigen-specificity platform. Breadth meant the fraction of unique TCRs that were SARS-CoV-2-associated, whereas depth meant the fraction of total T cells that were SARS-CoV-2-associated. Using the MIRA data, every spike-specific TCR was mapped to the spike region that the TCR reacted to and assigned to either a CD4 or a CD8 class. Log10-transformed breadth and depth values were compared by one-way ANOVA with Sidak's multiple comparisons tests. Entries here come from immuneACCESS through TCRdb and include only in-frame sequences with V and J called. Some clones fail to appear in such tables; in the studies checked, an unresolved V gene covers under half of the shortfall, and the cause of the remainder is unknown. That table furnishes V, J and clone size, whereas the DNA furnished D and trimming. Counted in this sample were about 150,000 clones; roughly 87% of them appeared once. The ten largest clones add up to about 6% of the sample.

On this clone: Its specific antigen is unknown. No base qualities exist here, and no much larger clone lies one base off it.

The TCR sequence derives from an adult who received the AZD1222 COVID-19 vaccine. The specimen was peripheral blood, collected 28 days after the second AZD1222 dose.

The DNA sequence is TGTGCCAGCACTAGGGGGGTCGGGGAGCTGTTTTTT. Its amino acids are CASTRGVGELFF. The sequence joins TRBV7-2 to TRBJ2-2; the D gene is possibly TRBD1 or TRBD2, with 6 bases matching each. The CDR3 has 12 amino acids, counting the end cysteine and phenylalanine. Only CDR3 DNA remains: 36 bases, in frame from the first base. From a lookup of the germline V gene, CDR1 and CDR2 are SGHTA and FQGNSA. V is shortened by 7 bases, J by 7 bases, and the region joining them spans 10 bases.